Listed below are T cell receptor beta chains from one sample, sequenced in a study of cytomegalovirus exposure and HLA in healthy donors. Data came from immunoSEQ multiplex PCR; TCRdb stores just in-frame clones and leaves some out. Of some 140,000 clones listed, 66% are singletons. Sequenced sample: PBMCs. These receptor sequences come from a human donor in good health. The CDR3 runs from the conserved cysteine through the conserved F or W. A D gene is named only where the DNA matches it firmly. Not all rows give a size; the values are once, few, many and, for expanded clones, a class.

CDR3nt	CDR3aa	j_gene	abundance	d_gene	v_gene
TGTGCCAGCAGCGTAACGACTAGCGGGAGTGTGGACGAGCAGTACTTC	CASSVTTSGSVDEQYF	TRBJ2-7	NA	TRBD2	TRBV7-6
TGCAGCGTTGCTAGCGTCCCCCATATTACCACCGGGGAGCTGTTTTTT	CSVASVPHITTGELFF	TRBJ2-2	NA	NA	TRBV29-1
TGTGCCAGCCCTCGTTCGGGGGGGGCAGGGAACACTGAAGCTTTCTTT	CASPRSGGAGNTEAFF	TRBJ1-1	few	NA	TRBV28
TGCAGCGTTGAAGGACTAGCGGGAGCAAGTGAGCAGTACTTC	CSVEGLAGASEQYF	TRBJ2-7	NA	TRBD2	TRBV29-1
TGTGCCAGCACCACCTCGAGTCAGGGGACAGGAATCTCCTACGAGCAGTACTTC	CASTTSSQGTGISYEQYF	TRBJ2-7	NA	TRBD1	TRBV7-9
TGTGCCAGCAGCCCTTACCCAGGGGGCGGGGACTATGGCTACACCTTC	CASSPYPGGGDYGYTF	TRBJ1-2	NA	TRBD1	TRBV7-2
TGCGCCAGCAGCGGGACAGGTTTCACAGATACGCAGTATTTT	CASSGTGFTDTQYF	TRBJ2-3	NA	TRBD1	TRBV10-2
TGTGCCAGCAGTCCCGGGACAGCATACGAGCAGTACTTC	CASSPGTAYEQYF	TRBJ2-7	NA	TRBD1	TRBV27
TGTGCCAGCAGCCCCCCTAGCCTCCCGAGCTTCTACGAGCAGTACTTC	CASSPPSLPSFYEQYF	TRBJ2-7	NA	NA	TRBV7-9
TGTGCCACCAGCCCGAGGTCCCCTGCAACTAATGAAAAACTGTTTTTT	CATSPRSPATNEKLFF	TRBJ1-4	NA	NA	TRBV15
TGTGCCAGCAGCGTAGTCGACGGAGGGTTCACAGATACGCAGTATTTT	CASSVVDGGFTDTQYF	TRBJ2-3	few	NA	TRBV9
TGTGCCAGCAGCCCACCCGGGACAGGTCACCCCTACGAGCAGTACTTC	CASSPPGTGHPYEQYF	TRBJ2-7	NA	TRBD1	TRBV28
TGTGCCAGCAGTCTAACCCTAGCGGACCCCTACGAGCAGTACTTC	CASSLTLADPYEQYF	TRBJ2-7	once	TRBD2	TRBV27
TGTGCTAGTGGTTTTAGAGAGACCCAGTACTTC	CASGFRETQYF	TRBJ2-5	NA	NA	TRBV12-5
TGTGCCACCAGGACGGCGGACTACGAGCAGTACTTC	CATRTADYEQYF	TRBJ2-7	few	NA	TRBV6-6
TGTGCCAGCAGTAAGAGAGCGGACTATGGCTACACCTTC	CASSKRADYGYTF	TRBJ1-2	NA	NA	TRBV28
TGTGCCAGTAGTATAGTGGACAGCCAAGAGACCCAGTACTTC	CASSIVDSQETQYF	TRBJ2-5	NA	NA	TRBV19
TGTGCCAGCAGCTTAGGATCCGAGACAGGGGGCGAGGCCAACTACGAGCAGTACTTC	CASSLGSETGGEANYEQYF	TRBJ2-7	few	TRBD1	TRBV11-2
TGTGCCAGCAGCTTGTCGACTGATACGCAGTATTTT	CASSLSTDTQYF	TRBJ2-3	few	NA	TRBV11-2
TGCGCCAGCAGCACCGGACAGGGAGCAGGAAACACCATATATTTT	CASSTGQGAGNTIYF	TRBJ1-3	NA	TRBD1	TRBV5-1
TGTGCCAGCAGTTTAGTGTGGGGCATGGGTCAGCCCCAGCATTTT	CASSLVWGMGQPQHF	TRBJ1-5	few	NA	TRBV27
TGTGCCAGTAGTATCGGACTCAGCTACGAGCAGTACTTC	CASSIGLSYEQYF	TRBJ2-7	NA	NA	TRBV19
TGTGCCAGCTCACCCCCTGGTCAGGCGAACACTGAAGCTTTCTTT	CASSPPGQANTEAFF	TRBJ1-1	once	NA	TRBV18
TGTGCCAGCAGCTTAAGAGGATTTTCCTCCTACGAGCAGTACTTC	CASSLRGFSSYEQYF	TRBJ2-7	few	NA	TRBV11-3
TGCGCCAGCAGCCAGGGGGGACAGTCTAAAGCCTACGAGCAGTACTTC	CASSQGGQSKAYEQYF	TRBJ2-7	NA	NA	TRBV4-1
TGCGCCAGCAGCCAAAATTTGGACGGGACAGGACAAGAGACCCAGTACTTC	CASSQNLDGTGQETQYF	TRBJ2-5	few	TRBD1	TRBV4-3
TGTGCCAGCAGCTCACCCGGGACAGGGATCTACGAGCAGTACTTC	CASSSPGTGIYEQYF	TRBJ2-7	NA	TRBD1	TRBV11-3
TGTGCCAGCAGTGAATGGGCTAGCGGGGCTATAACGGGTGAGCAGTACTTC	CASSEWASGAITGEQYF	TRBJ2-7	NA	TRBD2	TRBV2
TGTGCCAGTAGTAGCCGGGACAGGGGGCGCACTCAGCCCCAGCATTTT	CASSSRDRGRTQPQHF	TRBJ1-5	few	TRBD1	TRBV19
TGTGCCAGCAGCTTCTCTAGCGGGAGAGATACGCAGTATTTT	CASSFSSGRDTQYF	TRBJ2-3	NA	TRBD2	TRBV7-9
TGTGCCAGTAGTAGGGGGGGAGGAACTACGGAGACCCAGTACTTC	CASSRGGGTTETQYF	TRBJ2-5	NA	TRBD2	TRBV19
TGTGCCAGCAGTTTATTCCCGGGACTAGCGGGAAATTCCTACGAGCAGTACTTC	CASSLFPGLAGNSYEQYF	TRBJ2-7	NA	TRBD2	TRBV27
TGCGCCAGCAGCTTGGCAGGGCGAGGATCACCCCTCCACTTT	CASSLAGRGSPLHF	TRBJ1-6	few	NA	TRBV5-1
TGTGCTAGCAGCTTAGACGGACAGGGGTCGGAGACCCAGTACTTC	CASSLDGQGSETQYF	TRBJ2-5	NA	TRBD1	TRBV7-7
TGTGCCAGCAGAGCGACAGGGCTGACGAATCAGCCCCAGCATTTT	CASRATGLTNQPQHF	TRBJ1-5	NA	TRBD1	TRBV6-1
TGTGCCACCAACTACAGGACCGGGGAGCTGTTTTTT	CATNYRTGELFF	TRBJ2-2	few	NA	TRBV2
TGTGCCAGTGCCGACAGCGCTGACGAGCAGTACTTC	CASADSADEQYF	TRBJ2-7	NA	NA	TRBV19
TGTGCCAGCAGCACCCCAGGGGCCCAAGAGACCCAGTACTTC	CASSTPGAQETQYF	TRBJ2-5	NA	NA	TRBV28
TGTGCCAGCAGTTTATTAGTGCAGGGGGCCGTCACAGATACGCAGTATTTT	CASSLLVQGAVTDTQYF	TRBJ2-3	NA	TRBD1	TRBV28
TGTGCCAGCACCCAAGACAGGGTCTCCGAGCAGTACTTC	CASTQDRVSEQYF	TRBJ2-7	NA	TRBD1	TRBV7-9
TGCGCCAGCTGTCTGTTAGGACTCTTAGGAGATACGCAGTATTTT	CASCLLGLLGDTQYF	TRBJ2-3	NA	NA	TRBV5-1
TGTGCCAGCAGCCTCTACGACTCCGAGCAGTACTTC	CASSLYDSEQYF	TRBJ2-7	NA	NA	TRBV7-9
TGTGCCGCTTGGACAGGGACGAACACCGGGGAGCTGTTTTTT	CAAWTGTNTGELFF	TRBJ2-2	NA	TRBD1	TRBV5-6
TGTGCCAGCAGTTACGGGCAGAATGAGCAGTTCTTC	CASSYGQNEQFF	TRBJ2-1	NA	NA	TRBV6-5
TGTGCCAGCTCATCATTGACAGCGATGAACTCCTACGAGCAGTACTTC	CASSSLTAMNSYEQYF	TRBJ2-7	NA	NA	TRBV18
TGCGCCAGCAAGCTTGGGTCTGGACAGGGTAAAACCGGGGAGCTGTTTTTT	CASKLGSGQGKTGELFF	TRBJ2-2	NA	TRBD1	TRBV5-1
TGTGCCAGCAGCCCGGGACTAGCGGGAGATACGCAGTATTTT	CASSPGLAGDTQYF	TRBJ2-3	NA	TRBD2	TRBV7-9
TGTGCCAGCAGCCCCGTTACCTACGAGCAGTACTTC	CASSPVTYEQYF	TRBJ2-7	NA	NA	TRBV7-9
TGTGCCAGTGGAGAGAGTAGCGGTTTGGGGAATGAGCAGTTCTTC	CASGESSGLGNEQFF	TRBJ2-1	NA	NA	TRBV19